The 2 T cell receptor beta chains reported below all come from one sample, sequenced in a study of shared clonotypes between healthy human individuals. Assay used: immunoSEQ multiplex PCR; TCRdb lists only in-frame clones, some missing. The repertoire holds hundreds of thousands of clones, with 90% to 97% as singletons. Sequencing was carried out using naive CD4+ T cells sorted from blood. Documented subset: CD45RA+ positively selected. These receptors all come from a woman in her twenties or thirties in good health.

The chain uses TRBV6-1 and TRBJ1-5, with TRBD1 identical over 8 bases. With 1 base clipped from V and 6 bases from J, the junction kept 11 bases outside the gene matches. CDR1 is MNHNS, CDR2 SASEGT, per germline. CDR3 length: 17 residues. Here the CDR3 reads CASSEEVDREYRQPQHF. CDR3 DNA sequence: TGTGCCAGCAGTGAAGAAGTGGACAGGGAATATCGTCAGCCCCAGCATTTT.

The rearrangement joins TRBV28 to TRBJ2-3; D unresolved. CDR1 is MDHEN and CDR2 is SYDVKM in the germline V gene. The V end was cut by 8 bases, the J end by 4 bases, with 4 bases between. CDR3 size: 10 residues. CDR3 loop: CASGADTQYF. The DNA of the CDR3 is TGTGCCAGCGGGGCAGATACGCAGTATTTT.